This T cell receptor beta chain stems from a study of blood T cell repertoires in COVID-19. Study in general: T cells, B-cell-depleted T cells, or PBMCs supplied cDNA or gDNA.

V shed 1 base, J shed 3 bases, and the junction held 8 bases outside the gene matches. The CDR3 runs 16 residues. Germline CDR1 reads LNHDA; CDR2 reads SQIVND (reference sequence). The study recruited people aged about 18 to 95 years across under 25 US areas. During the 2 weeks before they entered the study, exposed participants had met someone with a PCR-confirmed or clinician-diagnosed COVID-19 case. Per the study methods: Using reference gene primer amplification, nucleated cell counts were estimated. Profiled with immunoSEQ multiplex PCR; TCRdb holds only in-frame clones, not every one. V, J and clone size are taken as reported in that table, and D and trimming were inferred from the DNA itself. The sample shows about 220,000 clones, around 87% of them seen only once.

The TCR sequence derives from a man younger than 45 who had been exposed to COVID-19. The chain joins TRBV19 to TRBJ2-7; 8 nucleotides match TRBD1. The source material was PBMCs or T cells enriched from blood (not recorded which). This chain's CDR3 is CASSIALMTGDYEQYF. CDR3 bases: TGTGCCAGTAGTATAGCACTAATGACAGGGGACTACGAGCAGTACTTC. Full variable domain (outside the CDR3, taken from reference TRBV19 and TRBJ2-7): DGGITQSPKYLFRKEGQNVTLSCEQNLNHDAMYWYRQDPGQGLRLIYYSQIVNDFQKGDIAEGYSVSREKKESFPLTVTSAQKNPTAFYLCASSIALMTGDYEQYFGPGTRLTVT.